The clone carrying this T cell receptor beta chain has at least ten counts. Its antigen remains unknown. The sample belongs to a study of CD8 T cells in ankylosing spondylitis. Whole-study findings and limits: Reactive arthritis synovial fluid and blood were previously reported to contain some motif variants. Disease-linked clones displayed a CD8+ phenotype and appeared relatively rarely in peripheral blood. Blood from ankylosing spondylitis patients appeared to carry a characteristic roughly 8-variant TCR beta motif. Disease-linked clones reportedly showed significant enrichment in matched ankylosing spondylitis synovial fluid.

Each CDR3 protein gets one entry after TCRdb re-called the 5' RACE reads with MiXCR. The table shows 500,000 to 650,000 distinct CDR3 sequences, with about 5.7% occurring only once. This CDR3 is 15 amino acids long. CDR1 and CDR2 from the germline V gene are SGHRS and YFSETQ. Trimming removed 0 bases at V and 0 bases at J, with 9 bases between. The sequence came from a male donor with ankylosing spondylitis. What was sequenced was blood, either unsorted or a sorted T cell fraction (not recorded which). The J gene is TRBJ1-1, the V gene TRBV5-1; D gene unclear. CDR3 region: CASSLEVNMNTEAFF. In DNA form, the CDR3 reads TGCGCCAGCAGCTTGGAAGTAAACATGAACACTGAAGCTTTCTTT.